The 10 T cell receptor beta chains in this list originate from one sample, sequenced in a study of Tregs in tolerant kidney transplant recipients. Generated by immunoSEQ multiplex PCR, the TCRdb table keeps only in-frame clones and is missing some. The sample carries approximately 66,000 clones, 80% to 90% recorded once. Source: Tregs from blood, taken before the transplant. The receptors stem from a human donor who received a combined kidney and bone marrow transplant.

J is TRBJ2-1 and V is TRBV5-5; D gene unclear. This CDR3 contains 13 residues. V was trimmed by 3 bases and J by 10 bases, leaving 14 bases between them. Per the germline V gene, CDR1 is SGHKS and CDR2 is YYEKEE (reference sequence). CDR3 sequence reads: CASSSFPEREQFF. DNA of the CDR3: TGTGCCAGCAGCTCCTTTCCCGAGAGGGAGCAGTTCTTC.

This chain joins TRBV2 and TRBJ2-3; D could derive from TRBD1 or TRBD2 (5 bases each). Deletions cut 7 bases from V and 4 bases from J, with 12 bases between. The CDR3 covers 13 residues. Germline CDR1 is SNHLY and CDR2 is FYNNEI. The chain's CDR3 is CASTEGLADTQYF. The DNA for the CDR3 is TGTGCCAGCACCGAGGGGTTGGCAGATACGCAGTATTTT.

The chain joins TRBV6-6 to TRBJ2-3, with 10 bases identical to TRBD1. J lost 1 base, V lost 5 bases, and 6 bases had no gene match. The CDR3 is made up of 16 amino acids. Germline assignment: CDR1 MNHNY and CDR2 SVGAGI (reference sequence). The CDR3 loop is CASSAGQGGGTDTQYF. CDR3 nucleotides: TGTGCCAGCAGTGCCGGACAGGGGGGAGGCACAGATACGCAGTATTTT.

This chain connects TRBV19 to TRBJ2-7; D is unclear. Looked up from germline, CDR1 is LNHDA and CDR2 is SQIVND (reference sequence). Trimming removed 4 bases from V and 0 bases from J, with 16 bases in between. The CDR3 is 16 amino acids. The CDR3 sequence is CASSTSGGAVSYEQYF. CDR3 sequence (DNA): TGTGCCAGTAGTACCTCAGGCGGCGCGGTCTCCTACGAGCAGTACTTC.

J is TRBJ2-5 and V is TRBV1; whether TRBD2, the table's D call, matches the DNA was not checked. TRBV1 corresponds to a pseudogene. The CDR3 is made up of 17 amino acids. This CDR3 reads CTSSHFPGLTLLGEQYF. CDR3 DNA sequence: TGCACCAGCAGCCATTTTCCCGGACTGACACTCCTTGGGGAGCAGTACTTC.

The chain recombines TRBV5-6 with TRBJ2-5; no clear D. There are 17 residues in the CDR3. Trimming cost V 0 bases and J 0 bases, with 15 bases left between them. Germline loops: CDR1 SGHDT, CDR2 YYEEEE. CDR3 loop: CASSLVASAPYQETQYF. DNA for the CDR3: TGTGCCAGCAGCTTGGTAGCTTCGGCGCCGTACCAAGAGACCCAGTACTTC.

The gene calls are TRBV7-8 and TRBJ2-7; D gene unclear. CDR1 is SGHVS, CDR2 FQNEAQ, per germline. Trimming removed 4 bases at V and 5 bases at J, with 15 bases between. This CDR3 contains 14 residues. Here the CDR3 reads CASSSRSRSHEQYF. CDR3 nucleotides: TGTGCCAGCAGCTCCCGTAGTCGGTCGCACGAGCAGTACTTC.

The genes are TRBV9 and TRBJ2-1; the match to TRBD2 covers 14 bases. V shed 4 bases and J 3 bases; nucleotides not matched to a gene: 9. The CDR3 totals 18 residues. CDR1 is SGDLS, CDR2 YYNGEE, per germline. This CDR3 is CASSLGLAGGPIYNEQFF. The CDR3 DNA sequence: TGTGCCAGCAGCCTTGGACTAGCGGGAGGTCCCATCTACAATGAGCAGTTCTTC.

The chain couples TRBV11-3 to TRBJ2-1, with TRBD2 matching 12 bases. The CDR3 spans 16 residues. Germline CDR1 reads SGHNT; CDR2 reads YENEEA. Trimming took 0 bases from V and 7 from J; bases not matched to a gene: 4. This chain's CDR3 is CASSLDKGLAGNEQFF. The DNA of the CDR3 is TGTGCCAGCAGCTTAGATAAAGGACTAGCGGGGAATGAGCAGTTCTTC. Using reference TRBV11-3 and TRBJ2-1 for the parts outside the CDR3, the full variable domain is EAGVVQSPRYKIIEKKQPVAFWCNPISGHNTLYWYLQNLGQGPELLIRYENEEAVDDSQLPKDRFSAERLKGVDSTLKIQPAELGDSAVYLCASSLDKGLAGNEQFFGPGTRLTVL.

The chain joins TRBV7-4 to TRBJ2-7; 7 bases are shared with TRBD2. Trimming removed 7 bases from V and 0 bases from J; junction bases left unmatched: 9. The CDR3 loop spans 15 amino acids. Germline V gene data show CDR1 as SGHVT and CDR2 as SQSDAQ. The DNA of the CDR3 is TGTGCCAGCACCGGACGGGGGGTTATCTCCTACGAGCAGTACTTC. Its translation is CASTGRGVISYEQYF.